A selection of T cell receptor beta chains follows, all from one sample in a study of long-term antiretroviral therapy in people with HIV. Profiling relied on immunoSEQ multiplex PCR, and the TCRdb table lists in-frame clones only, not all of them. The sample holds some 31,000 clones, approximately 97% seen once. This sample comprised unsorted PBMCs, obtained 6.9 years after starting antiretroviral therapy. Every receptor here comes from a man younger than 40 with HIV. The CDR3 runs from the conserved cysteine through the conserved F or W. D genes are given only for firm matches. Clone size appears in some rows only: once, few, many, or a class for an expanded clone.

CDR3 protein: CSANDVYEQYF
CDR3 DNA: TGCAGTGCCAACGACGTCTACGAGCAGTACTTC
D gene: -
clone size: once
J gene: TRBJ2-7
V gene: TRBV20-1

CDR3 protein: CASSLQGMDDTEAFF
CDR3 DNA: TGCGCCAGCAGCTTACAGGGGATGGACGACACTGAAGCTTTCTTT
D gene: TRBD1
clone size: -
J gene: TRBJ1-1
V gene: TRBV5-1

CDR3 protein: CASNTAGATDQPQHF
CDR3 DNA: TGTGCCAGCAACACCGCCGGGGCTACCGATCAGCCCCAGCATTTT
D gene: -
clone size: -
J gene: TRBJ1-5
V gene: TRBV9

CDR3 protein: CASSLASSGRWTF
CDR3 DNA: TGTGCCAGCAGCTTAGCCTCTTCGGGGAGATGGACCTTC
D gene: -
clone size: -
J gene: TRBJ1-2
V gene: TRBV7-9

CDR3 protein: CASSLRSGTNYGYTF
CDR3 DNA: TGCGCCAGCAGCCTCCGGTCCGGGACTAACTATGGCTACACCTTC
D gene: -
clone size: -
J gene: TRBJ1-2
V gene: TRBV4-3

CDR3 protein: CASSLAGAYGYTF
CDR3 DNA: TGTGCCAGCAGCTTAGCGGGGGCCTATGGCTACACCTTC
D gene: -
clone size: -
J gene: TRBJ1-2
V gene: TRBV7-2

CDR3 protein: CAWSMKGAGYGYTF
CDR3 DNA: TGTGCCTGGAGTATGAAGGGCGCAGGGTATGGCTACACCTTC
D gene: -
clone size: -
J gene: TRBJ1-2
V gene: TRBV30

CDR3 protein: CASSLTRDSNQPQHF
CDR3 DNA: TGTGCCAGCAGTTTAACCAGGGATAGCAATCAGCCCCAGCATTTT
D gene: -
clone size: -
J gene: TRBJ1-5
V gene: TRBV27

CDR3 protein: CASSPQTRPYEQYF
CDR3 DNA: TGCGCCAGCAGCCCACAGACTAGACCGTACGAGCAGTACTTC
D gene: -
clone size: -
J gene: TRBJ2-7
V gene: TRBV4-1

CDR3 protein: CASSYVAVNTEAFF
CDR3 DNA: TGTGCCAGCAGTTACGTCGCGGTGAACACTGAAGCTTTCTTT
D gene: -
clone size: -
J gene: TRBJ1-1
V gene: TRBV6-5

CDR3 protein: CSVDINTGELFF
CDR3 DNA: TGCAGCGTCGATATCAACACCGGGGAGCTGTTTTTT
D gene: -
clone size: once
J gene: TRBJ2-2
V gene: TRBV29-1

CDR3 protein: CAISESLATNEQFF
CDR3 DNA: TGTGCCATCAGTGAGTCTCTAGCTACAAATGAGCAGTTCTTC
D gene: -
clone size: -
J gene: TRBJ2-1
V gene: TRBV10-3

CDR3 protein: CASSVQGAGNIQYF
CDR3 DNA: TGTGCCAGCAGTGTACAGGGGGCAGGAAACATTCAGTACTTC
D gene: TRBD1
clone size: -
J gene: TRBJ2-4
V gene: TRBV5-4

CDR3 protein: CSAGDVGGYTF
CDR3 DNA: TGCAGTGCGGGGGACGTTGGGGGCTACACCTTC
D gene: -
clone size: -
J gene: TRBJ1-2
V gene: TRBV20-1

CDR3 protein: CASSEVPVYNEQFF
CDR3 DNA: TGTGCCAGCAGTGAGGTTCCAGTTTACAATGAGCAGTTCTTC
D gene: -
clone size: -
J gene: TRBJ2-1
V gene: TRBV6-1

CDR3 protein: CASRPTGNTGELFF
CDR3 DNA: TGTGCCAGCAGACCGACAGGGAACACCGGGGAGCTGTTTTTT
D gene: -
clone size: -
J gene: TRBJ2-2
V gene: TRBV27

CDR3 protein: CASSYNIEAFF
CDR3 DNA: TGTGCCAGCAGTTACAACATTGAAGCTTTCTTT
D gene: -
clone size: -
J gene: TRBJ1-1
V gene: TRBV6-1

CDR3 protein: CASSLLRENRNTIYF
CDR3 DNA: TGTGCCAGCAGCTTATTGCGGGAAAACCGGAACACCATATATTTT
D gene: -
clone size: -
J gene: TRBJ1-3
V gene: TRBV7-8

CDR3 protein: CASSRSGEQYF
CDR3 DNA: TGTGCCAGCAGCCGCAGTGGAGAGCAGTACTTC
D gene: -
clone size: -
J gene: TRBJ2-7
V gene: TRBV7-9

CDR3 protein: CASSFQQGLDEKLFF
CDR3 DNA: TGTGCCAGCAGTTTCCAACAGGGATTAGATGAAAAACTGTTTTTT
D gene: -
clone size: -
J gene: TRBJ1-4
V gene: TRBV28

CDR3 protein: CASSFRRWRQTQYF
CDR3 DNA: TGTGCCAGCAGCTTTCGGCGGTGGAGGCAGACCCAGTACTTC
D gene: -
clone size: -
J gene: TRBJ2-5
V gene: TRBV13

CDR3 protein: CASSIRGPNTEAFF
CDR3 DNA: TGTGCCAGTAGTATCAGGGGGCCGAACACTGAAGCTTTCTTT
D gene: TRBD1
clone size: -
J gene: TRBJ1-1
V gene: TRBV19

CDR3 protein: CATSRVAVSGANVLTF
CDR3 DNA: TGTGCCACCAGCAGAGTGGCGGTATCTGGGGCCAACGTCCTGACTTTC
D gene: -
clone size: -
J gene: TRBJ2-6
V gene: TRBV15

CDR3 protein: CASSQAGNSYEQYF
CDR3 DNA: TGTGCCAGCAGCCAAGCGGGGAACTCCTACGAGCAGTACTTC
D gene: -
clone size: -
J gene: TRBJ2-7
V gene: TRBV4-2

CDR3 protein: CASSEGQDYEQYF
CDR3 DNA: TGTGCCAGCAGTGAAGGACAGGACTACGAGCAGTACTTC
D gene: -
clone size: -
J gene: TRBJ2-7
V gene: TRBV2

CDR3 protein: CASSRALLPNEQFF
CDR3 DNA: TGTGCCAGTAGTCGAGCCCTTCTCCCCAATGAGCAGTTCTTC
D gene: -
clone size: -
J gene: TRBJ2-1
V gene: TRBV19

CDR3 protein: CASSLIPGERNGYTF
CDR3 DNA: TGTGCCAGCAGCTTAATCCCCGGGGAGCGGAATGGCTACACCTTC
D gene: -
clone size: -
J gene: TRBJ1-2
V gene: TRBV7-2

CDR3 protein: CASSQEPREDTQYF
CDR3 DNA: TGCGCCAGCAGCCAAGAACCTAGGGAGGATACGCAGTATTTT
D gene: -
clone size: -
J gene: TRBJ2-3
V gene: TRBV4-1

CDR3 protein: CASSLAYGGEPQHF
CDR3 DNA: TGTGCCAGCAGCTTGGCGTACGGAGGGGAGCCCCAGCATTTT
D gene: -
clone size: -
J gene: TRBJ1-5
V gene: TRBV5-5

CDR3 protein: CASSRGTDTQYF
CDR3 DNA: TGTGCCAGCAGCCGGGGCACAGATACGCAGTATTTT
D gene: -
clone size: once
J gene: TRBJ2-3
V gene: TRBV11-3

CDR3 protein: CASSLTSGRDTQYF
CDR3 DNA: TGTGCCAGCAGCTTAACTAGCGGAAGAGATACGCAGTATTTT
D gene: TRBD2
clone size: -
J gene: TRBJ2-3
V gene: TRBV7-2

CDR3 protein: CASSLRGSQGGADTQYF
CDR3 DNA: TGCGCCAGCAGCTTGAGGGGATCACAGGGAGGAGCAGATACGCAGTATTTT
D gene: -
clone size: -
J gene: TRBJ2-3
V gene: TRBV5-1

CDR3 protein: CASSGAPSGRLVQYF
CDR3 DNA: TGTGCCAGCAGCGGGGCTCCTAGCGGGAGGTTAGTGCAGTACTTC
D gene: TRBD2
clone size: -
J gene: TRBJ2-7
V gene: TRBV11-2

CDR3 protein: CAISVGGLQGSTEAFF
CDR3 DNA: TGTGCCATCAGTGTGGGAGGTTTACAGGGGAGCACTGAAGCTTTCTTT
D gene: TRBD1
clone size: -
J gene: TRBJ1-1
V gene: TRBV10-3

CDR3 protein: CSAGWQGRNTGELFF
CDR3 DNA: TGCAGCGCCGGGTGGCAGGGTCGGAACACCGGGGAGCTGTTTTTT
D gene: -
clone size: -
J gene: TRBJ2-2
V gene: TRBV29-1

CDR3 protein: CASSLGLGVAGGNNEQFF
CDR3 DNA: TGCGCCAGCAGCTTGGGCCTGGGGGTAGCGGGGGGAAACAATGAGCAGTTCTTC
D gene: TRBD2
clone size: -
J gene: TRBJ2-1
V gene: TRBV5-1

CDR3 protein: CASKPGQGGLYSNQPQHF
CDR3 DNA: TGTGCCAGCAAACCAGGACAGGGAGGGTTATATAGCAATCAGCCCCAGCATTTT
D gene: TRBD1
clone size: -
J gene: TRBJ1-5
V gene: TRBV2